This T cell receptor (beta chain) was obtained from a study of T cells after yellow fever vaccination. In the study overall: Libraries from low-cell-number fractions were prepared with the SMART-Seq v4 Ultra Low Input RNA kit.

Broader study findings: Clonotypes shared by both compartments, CD4 and CD8, made up a small share. Abundant bulk-population clonotypes could contaminate the FACS-sorted repertoires.

This clonotype was counted between two and nine times. Its antigen remains unknown. TCRdb re-derived calls from the 5' RACE reads in MiXCR, one entry per CDR3 protein. The table includes some 670,000 distinct CDR3 sequences, roughly 12% detected once. Deletions cut 9 bases from V and 7 bases from J, with 13 bases between. CDR3 length: 13 amino acids. The TCR sequence derives from a man aged 25 to 40 who received the YFV17D yellow fever vaccine. The specimen comprised PBMCs, sampled on the day of the yellow fever booster vaccination. The chain carries TRBV12-3 or TRBV12-4 and TRBJ1-6; perhaps TRBD1 as D (5 bases). The CDR3 sequence is CARRWGLNSPLHF. CDR3 bases: TGTGCCAGACGATGGGGGTTGAATTCACCCCTCCACTTT.